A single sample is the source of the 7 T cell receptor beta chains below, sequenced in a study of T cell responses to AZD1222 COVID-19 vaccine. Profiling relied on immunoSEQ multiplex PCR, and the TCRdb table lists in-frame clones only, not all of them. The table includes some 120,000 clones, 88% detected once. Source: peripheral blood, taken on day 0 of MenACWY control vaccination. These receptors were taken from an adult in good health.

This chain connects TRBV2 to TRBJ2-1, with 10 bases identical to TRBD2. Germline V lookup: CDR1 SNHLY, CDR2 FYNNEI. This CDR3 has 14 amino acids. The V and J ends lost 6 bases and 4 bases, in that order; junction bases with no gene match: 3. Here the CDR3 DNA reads TGTGCCAGCAGGAAGCGGGAGGGATACAATGAGCAGTTCTTC. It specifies CASRKREGYNEQFF.

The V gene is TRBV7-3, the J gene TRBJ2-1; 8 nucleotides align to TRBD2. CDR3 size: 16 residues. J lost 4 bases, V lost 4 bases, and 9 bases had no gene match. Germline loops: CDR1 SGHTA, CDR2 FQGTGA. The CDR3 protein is CASSSTPGLGYNEQFF. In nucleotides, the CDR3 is TGTGCCAGCAGCTCTACCCCGGGACTAGGTTACAATGAGCAGTTCTTC.

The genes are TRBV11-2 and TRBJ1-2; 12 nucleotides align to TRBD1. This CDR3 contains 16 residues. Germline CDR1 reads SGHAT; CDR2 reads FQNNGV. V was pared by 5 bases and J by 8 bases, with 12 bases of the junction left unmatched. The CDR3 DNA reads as TGTGCCAGCAGCCAAGTGGGGACAGGGGGCTCTGGCGGCTACACCTTC. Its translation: CASSQVGTGGSGGYTF.

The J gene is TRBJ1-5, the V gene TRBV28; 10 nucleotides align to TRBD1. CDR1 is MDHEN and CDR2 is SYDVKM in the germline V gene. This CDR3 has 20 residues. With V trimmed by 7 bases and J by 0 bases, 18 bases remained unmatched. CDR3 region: CASTFNTPGQGFYSNQPQHF. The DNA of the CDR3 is TGTGCCAGCACCTTTAATACTCCGGGACAGGGGTTCTATAGCAATCAGCCCCAGCATTTT.

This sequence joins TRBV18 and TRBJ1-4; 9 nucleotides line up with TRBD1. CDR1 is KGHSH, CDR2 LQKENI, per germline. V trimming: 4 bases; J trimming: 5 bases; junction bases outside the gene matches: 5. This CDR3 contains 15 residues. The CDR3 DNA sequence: TGTGCCAGCTCACACCCCGGGACAGGGAATGAAAAACTGTTTTTT. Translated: CASSHPGTGNEKLFF.

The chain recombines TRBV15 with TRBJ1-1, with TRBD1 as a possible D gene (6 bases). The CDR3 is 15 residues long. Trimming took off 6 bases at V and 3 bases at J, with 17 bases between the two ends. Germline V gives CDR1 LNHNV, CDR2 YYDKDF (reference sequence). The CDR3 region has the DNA TGTGCCACCAGGGGTTGGGGGGCGCGGGACACTGAAGCTTTCTTT. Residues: CATRGWGARDTEAFF.

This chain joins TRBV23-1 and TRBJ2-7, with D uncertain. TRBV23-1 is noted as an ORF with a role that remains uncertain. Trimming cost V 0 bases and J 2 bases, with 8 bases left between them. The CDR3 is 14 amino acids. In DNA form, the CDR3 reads TGCGCCAGCAGTCAATCGAACACCCCCTACGAGCAGTACTTC. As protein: CASSQSNTPYEQYF.